This entry concerns a single T cell receptor (beta chain). Its antigen is currently unknown. Germline lookup yields CDR1 LGHNA and CDR2 YSLEER. This CDR3 is 15 amino acids long. The data were obtained in a study of CXCR3-negative and CXCR3-positive naive CD8 T cells. Study-level results: In naive cells, CXCR3-negative and CXCR3-positive subsets had similar TRBV-TRBJ usage; memory cells differed. Naive subsets were similarly diverse, while memory CD8+ repertoires were much less diverse.

5' RACE with UMI labels generated the TRB cDNA libraries. With the 5' RACE reads reprocessed, TCRdb shows one record per CDR3 protein and no DNA. The listing records about 82,000 distinct CDR3 sequences. This chain joins TRBV4-3 and TRBJ1-2; the TRBD1 assignment by TCRdb is unverifiable without DNA. This sequence was found in a human donor in good health. Some clones in this sample may be carry-over from other donors' samples. The sample comprised naive CXCR3- CD8+ T cells from blood. Subset denoted: CD45RO-CCR7+CD27+CD95- naive CD8+ T cells lacking CXCR3 (TNR3-). CDR3 sequence reads: CASSQDARGGGGYTF.